This T cell receptor beta chain was profiled in a study of blood T cell repertoires in COVID-19. Whole-study context: Acute-phase and convalescent COVID-19 samples originated in the United States, Italy and Spain. T cells, B-cell-depleted T cells, or PBMCs supplied cDNA or gDNA.

CDR1 is MRHNA and CDR2 is SNTAGT in the germline V gene. The CDR3 contains 15 residues. V lost 4 bases, J lost 5 bases, and 5 bases stayed unmatched. One Seattle source followed patients from active infection through their disease course. This clone was seen a few times. The table came from immunoSEQ multiplex PCR; TCRdb's copy has only in-frame clones and leaves some out. The sample holds about 420,000 clones, approximately 90% seen once. The receptor's source is a young man with COVID-19, enrolled during active disease. The sequenced sample was peripheral blood. The rearrangement uses TRBV6-4 and TRBJ2-1; TRBD2 matches at 10 bases. The CDR3 coding sequence is TGTGCCAGCAGTGTCATAGCGGGGGGCAACAATGAGCAGTTCTTC. This sequence encodes CASSVIAGGNNEQFF.